The sequence of this TCR beta chain was determined in a study of T cell repertoires in cytomegalovirus infection. Study overall: The public TCR beta signatures pointed to both CMV infection and matching HLA type. Study-wide results and limits: Frequencies of public TCR beta families were cumulated, and this identified carriers of CMV plus the relevant HLA.

V lost 3 bases, J lost 5 bases, and 7 bases stayed unmatched. Germline lookup yields CDR1 GTSNPN and CDR2 SVGIG (reference sequence). The CDR3 covers 15 residues. Remarks on this clonotype: Antigen specificity is unknown.

From the reads, TCRdb called clonotypes with MiXCR, one entry per CDR3 protein. The sample lists 60,000 to 75,000 distinct CDR3 sequences, less than 30% occurring once. The clonotype was recovered from a human donor in good health (CMV status not recorded). Some clones in this sample may be carry-over from other donors' samples. The chain links TRBV30 to TRBJ1-4, with 9 bases matching TRBD1. Sequences were derived from CD8+ T cells from cultured PBMCs, sampled from culture after CMV antigen stimulation. DNA of the CDR3: TGTGCCTGGAGACAACAGGGGGCAGAGAATGAAAAACTGTTTTTT. Amino acids: CAWRQQGAENEKLFF.